Following are 6 T cell receptor beta chains from one sample sequenced in a study of blood T cell repertoires in COVID-19. Profiling relied on immunoSEQ multiplex PCR, and the TCRdb table lists in-frame clones only, not all of them. The table lists some 200,000 clones, 84% of them singletons. Specimen: peripheral blood. The receptor set was obtained from an elderly woman with active or convalescent COVID-19.

The V and J genes are TRBV2 and TRBJ1-1, with 9 bases matching TRBD1. J gave up 7 bases and V 7 bases, and 10 bases lay outside the gene matches. From germline, CDR1 is SNHLY and CDR2 FYNNEI. The CDR3 loop spans 14 amino acids. The CDR3 region is CASTINRGQSEAFF. The DNA of the CDR3 is TGTGCCAGCACCATAAACAGGGGGCAGAGTGAAGCTTTCTTT.

The J gene is TRBJ2-7, the V gene TRBV4-1, with 8 bases lining up with TRBD2. The CDR3 totals 16 residues. The junction had 8 bases not matched to a gene; V was cut back by 3 bases and J by 1 base. CDR1 and CDR2 from the germline V gene are MGHRA and YSYEKL. The CDR3 protein is CASSHTSGYLSYEQYF. In DNA form, the CDR3 reads TGCGCCAGCAGCCACACTAGCGGTTATCTATCCTACGAGCAGTACTTC.

The chain employs TRBV4-1 and TRBJ2-7; 8 positions match TRBD1. The CDR3 loop spans 14 amino acids. CDR1 and CDR2 from the germline V gene are MGHRA and YSYEKL. Trimming cost V 3 bases and J 3 bases; bases outside gene matches: 4. CDR3 region: CASSHGQGFYEQYF. DNA for the CDR3: TGCGCCAGCAGCCACGGACAGGGTTTCTACGAGCAGTACTTC.

The chain carries TRBV18 and TRBJ1-1; D is uncertain. The V end lost 1 base, the J end lost 2 bases, and 11 bases lay between the germline ends. The germline gives CDR1 KGHSH, CDR2 LQKENI. The CDR3 contains 15 residues. In DNA, the CDR3 is TGTGCCAGCTCACCACGAAGTCAGATCAACACTGAAGCTTTCTTT. Its protein is CASSPRSQINTEAFF.

This chain links TRBV5-4 with TRBJ2-7; TRBD2 agrees at 7 bases. From germline, CDR1 is SGHNT and CDR2 YYREEE (reference sequence). CDR3 length equals 15 residues. J lost 5 bases, V lost 1 base, and 9 bases had no gene match. The CDR3 sequence is CASSLKRGSGDEQYF. Here the CDR3 DNA reads TGTGCCAGCAGCTTGAAGCGGGGATCGGGCGACGAGCAGTACTTC.

This clone was seen once. The chain couples TRBV27 to TRBJ1-6; TRBD1 agrees at 9 bases. V lost 4 bases to trimming and J lost 7 bases; unmatched junction nucleotides: 8. The V gene's germline CDR1 is MNHEY and CDR2 SMNVEV (reference sequence). The CDR3 sequence is 16 residues long. DNA of the CDR3: TGTGCCAGCAGTTCAGGGACAGGGTCAGGGAATTCACCCCTCCACTTT. Translating it yields CASSSGTGSGNSPLHF.